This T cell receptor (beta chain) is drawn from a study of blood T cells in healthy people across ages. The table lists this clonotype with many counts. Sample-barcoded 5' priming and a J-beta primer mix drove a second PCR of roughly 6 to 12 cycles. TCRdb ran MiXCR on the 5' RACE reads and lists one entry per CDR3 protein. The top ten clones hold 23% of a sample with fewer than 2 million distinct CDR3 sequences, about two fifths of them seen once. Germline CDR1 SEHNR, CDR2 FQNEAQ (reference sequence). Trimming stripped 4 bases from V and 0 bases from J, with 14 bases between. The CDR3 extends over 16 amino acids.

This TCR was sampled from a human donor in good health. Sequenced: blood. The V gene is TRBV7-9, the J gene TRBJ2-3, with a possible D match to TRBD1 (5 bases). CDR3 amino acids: CASSSQAGSSTDTQYF. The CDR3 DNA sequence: TGTGCCAGCAGCTCACAGGCAGGGTCTAGCACAGATACGCAGTATTTT.